This T cell receptor beta chain is drawn from a study of blood T cell repertoires in COVID-19. Looking at the study overall: COVID-19 samples collected from the United States, Italy and Spain covered acute and convalescent phases.

The repertoire was sequenced with immunoSEQ multiplex PCR; TCRdb's copy has only in-frame clones and lacks some. The sample lists about 190,000 clones, 80% to 90% occurring once. This receptor was taken from an older woman with active or convalescent COVID-19. The source material was peripheral blood.

The CDR3 loop is CAITPSGSWYEQYF. In DNA, the CDR3 is TGTGCCATCACCCCTAGCGGGAGTTGGTACGAGCAGTACTTC. The V gene is TRBV10-3, the J gene TRBJ2-7; 10 bases fit TRBD2. CDR1 and CDR2 from the germline V gene are ENHRY and SYGVKD. This CDR3 contains 14 residues. Unmatched junction bases numbered 7, after V lost 7 bases and J lost 4 bases.